The 12 T cell receptor beta chains below all came from one sample that was sequenced in a study of T cell responses to AZD1222 COVID-19 vaccine (dated by TCRdb to about 2021). Preparation of the library involved the immunoSEQ multiplex PCR assay. Imported from immuneACCESS, the table was reduced by TCRdb to in-frame sequences with V and J called. These copies leave out some clones; in studies compared against another copy, an unresolved V gene accounts for under half, and the cause of the remainder is not known. Here the sample has just over 150,000 clones; 75% to 90% occur a single time. The ten top clones hold roughly 6.9% of the sample. The sample's time point label, decoded: sample from adult after SARS-CoV-2 infection, after symptom onset. Sequenced material: peripheral blood, taken after recovery from COVID-19. These receptors were collected from an adult who had recovered from COVID-19.

The chain joins TRBV3-1 (or the pseudogene TRBV3-2) to TRBJ2-6; 8 nucleotides line up with TRBD1. The CDR3 consists of 19 residues. J was trimmed by 2 bases and V by 0 bases; bases with no gene match: 9. Germline V lookup: CDR1 LGHDT, CDR2 YNNKEL (reference sequence). CDR3 nucleotide sequence: TGTGCCAGCAGCCAAGAACGGCAGGGGGCTTTTACTGGGGCCAACGTCCTGACTTTC. This sequence encodes CASSQERQGAFTGANVLTF.

The genes are TRBV27 and TRBJ1-2; D uncertain. V lost 8 bases and J 3 bases, leaving 10 bases between the germline ends. The CDR3 sequence is 12 residues long. Germline assignment: CDR1 MNHEY and CDR2 SMNVEV (reference sequence). The DNA for the CDR3 is TGTGCCAGCGGGCTGGGTGACTATGGCTACACCTTC. It is translated as CASGLGDYGYTF.

Here the CDR3 reads CASSPLQDRVWGEQYF. In DNA form, the CDR3 reads TGTGCCAGCAGTCCCCTTCAGGACAGGGTGTGGGGGGAGCAGTACTTC. The rearrangement uses TRBV2 and TRBJ2-7; 8 bases line up with TRBD1. The germline gives CDR1 SNHLY, CDR2 FYNNEI. V shed 5 bases and J 7 bases; nucleotides not matched to a gene: 16. The CDR3 covers 16 residues.

This clone appeared a few times. The rearrangement links TRBV3-1 (or the pseudogene TRBV3-2) to TRBJ1-1; 9 positions agree with TRBD1. The V segment lost 6 bases and the J segment 11 bases; nucleotides outside the gene matches: 10. Germline V gene lookup returns CDR1 LGHDT and CDR2 YNNKEL (reference sequence). The CDR3 is 13 amino acids. This CDR3 is CASSPGTGRNAFF. CDR3 nucleotides: TGTGCCAGCAGTCCCGGGACAGGGCGAAATGCTTTCTTT.

This chain uses TRBV19 with TRBJ1-5; 7 bases map to TRBD1. This CDR3 region has 13 residues. Trimming cost V 6 bases and J 7 bases; bases outside gene matches: 6. Per the germline V gene, CDR1 is LNHDA and CDR2 is SQIVND (reference sequence). In DNA form, the CDR3 reads TGTGCCAGTAGCGGGACAGCCAGGCAGCCCCAGCATTTT. This gives the protein CASSGTARQPQHF.

Concerning this clone: Within the sample, other DNA sequences also encode this same CDR3. V and J are TRBV11-2 and TRBJ2-3; 8 bases are a match to TRBD2. The CDR3 covers 14 residues. The germline V gene has CDR1 SGHAT and CDR2 FQNNGV. V trimming: 6 bases; J trimming: 1 base; junction bases outside the gene matches: 3. CDR3 residues: CASSPLAGTDTQYF. DNA of the CDR3: TGTGCCAGCAGTCCACTAGCGGGCACAGATACGCAGTATTTT.

The chain couples TRBV7-2 to TRBJ1-6; unclear D gene. Germline V lookup: CDR1 SGHTA, CDR2 FQGNSA. The CDR3 length is 11 residues. With 6 bases removed from V and 13 bases from J, the gap between germline ends came to 10 bases. The CDR3 DNA is TGTGCCAGCAGTTATTCATCGCCCCTCCACTTT. Its translation: CASSYSSPLHF.

This chain joins TRBV4-1 and TRBJ1-2; TRBD1 matches 9 bases. V gave up 4 bases and J gave up 2 bases; unmatched junction bases: 5. Germline values: CDR1 MGHRA, CDR2 YSYEKL. This CDR3 spans 15 amino acids. Here the CDR3 reads CASSRQGQGNYGYTF. CDR3 sequence (DNA): TGCGCCAGCAGCCGCCAGGGACAGGGAAACTATGGCTACACCTTC.

The J gene is TRBJ2-1, the V gene TRBV9, with unresolved D. In germline, CDR1 is SGDLS, CDR2 YYNGEE. Between the trimmed V and J ends, which lost 0 bases and 7 bases, there was a span of 5 bases. The CDR3 is 12 amino acids. The CDR3 region has the DNA TGTGCCAGCAGCGTAGTCGAGAATGAGCAGTTCTTC. Its protein is CASSVVENEQFF.

The sample holds one count of this clone. This chain links TRBV6-1 with TRBJ1-3; 9 nucleotides line up with TRBD1. V lost 3 bases and J lost 3; bases outside the gene matches: 3. Germline CDR1 reads MNHNS; CDR2 reads SASEGT. CDR3 length: 15 amino acids. CDR3 residues: CASSDGTGSGNTIYF. The CDR3 coding sequence is TGTGCCAGCAGTGACGGGACAGGGAGTGGAAACACCATATATTTT.

The chain is built from TRBV10-3 and TRBJ2-1; perhaps TRBD1 as D (6 bases). From germline, CDR1 is ENHRY and CDR2 SYGVKD. The CDR3 covers 14 residues. V was clipped by 7 bases and J by 0 bases, with 10 bases between them. The CDR3 nucleotides are TGTGCCATCATGTCACAGGGCTCCTACAATGAGCAGTTCTTC. Amino acids: CAIMSQGSYNEQFF.

This sequence joins TRBV3-1 (or the pseudogene TRBV3-2) and TRBJ1-2, with TRBD1 matching over 7 bases. Germline-derived CDR1 and CDR2 are LGHDT and YNNKEL (reference sequence). The V and J ends lost 3 bases and 0 bases, in that order; junction bases with no gene match: 7. CDR3 length equals 16 residues. The CDR3 loop reads CASSQLDRVANYGYTF. In nucleotides, the CDR3 is TGTGCCAGCAGCCAGCTAGACAGGGTAGCTAACTATGGCTACACCTTC.